This T cell receptor beta chain is from a study of shared clonotypes between healthy human individuals. The germline CDR1 and CDR2 sequences are SEHNR and FQNEAQ (reference sequence). CDR3 length: 15 amino acids. J gave up 6 bases and V 5 bases, and 9 bases lay outside the gene matches. Profiling relied on immunoSEQ multiplex PCR, and the TCRdb table lists in-frame clones only, not all of them. The sample includes some 2.1 million clones, 80% to 95% of them seen just once. Naive CD8 cells comprised CD45RO-negative, CCR7-positively selected cells, excluding terminally differentiated effector memory CD45RA+ cells.

This TCR was sampled from a young man in good health. Some clones in this sample may be carry-over from other donors' samples. The genes are TRBV7-9 and TRBJ2-1; 8 nucleotides align to TRBD2. The sequenced sample was naive CD8+ T cells from PBMCs. CDR3 protein: CASSEKGLEINEQFF. The DNA of the CDR3 is TGTGCCAGCAGCGAGAAGGGACTAGAGATCAATGAGCAGTTCTTC.